Included here is one T cell receptor (beta chain) sequence, with context. Its specificity is not known. This specimen comes from a study of blood T cells in healthy people across ages. Overall study results and limits: PBMC samples, being unsorted, prevented any conclusive comparison of naive and antigen-experienced cells.

A second PCR of about 7 to 12 cycles used a sample-barcoded 5' primer and a J-beta primer mix. The template-switch adaptor was a 5' adaptor with 12 random nucleotides. It tagged each cDNA molecule. One entry per CDR3 protein results from TCRdb running MiXCR on the 5' RACE reads. This sample yields over 1,200,000 distinct CDR3 sequences, of which roughly 64% are seen a single time; 5.5% to 8% belongs to the top ten. What was sequenced was blood. This TCR was sampled from a man aged 18 to 30 in good health.

The CDR3 spells CASSYSSRGVLDYEQYF. The CDR3 DNA follows: TGTGCCAGCAGTTACTCGAGTAGGGGGGTCCTGGACTACGAGCAGTACTTC. The rearrangement links TRBV6-2 or TRBV6-3 to TRBJ2-7; TRBD1 or TRBD2 may be the D gene (6 bases each). CDR3 length equals 17 residues. V was trimmed by 0 bases and J by 3 bases, leaving 18 bases between them. Germline V gene sequence: CDR1 MNHEY, CDR2 SVGEGT.